This T cell receptor (beta chain) was identified in a study of technical replicates of blood from a few donors (dated 2017 in TCRdb). Worth noting for this clone: Its antigen target is currently unknown. Base-call qualities are not available, and no considerably larger clone is one nucleotide away.

Library construction relied on the immunoSEQ multiplex PCR assay. TCRdb took this table from immuneACCESS and kept in-frame rearrangements with V and J called. Such tables lack part of the clones; where checked against another copy, unresolved V genes explain under half of the gap, and the rest is unexplained. Here the sample has about 71,000 clones; roughly 90% occur a single time. The ten largest clones capture roughly 0.39% of the sample. Counted from cysteine to phenylalanine, this CDR3 has 11 amino acids. The read is trimmed to its CDR3 DNA, 33 bases read in frame from base 1. CDR1 is given as SQVTM and CDR2 as ANQGSEA, both from the germline V gene. Trimming at the junction amounts to 3 bases on V and 4 bases on J, and the germline ends lie 6 bases apart.

Sequenced sample: T cells isolated from PBMCs. The sequence was obtained from a human donor in good health. The chain joins TRBV29-1 to TRBJ1-2; a weak D assignment points to TRBD1 (6 bases agree). The CDR3 amino acid sequence is: CSVDRGYGYTF. The DNA sequence reads TGCAGCGTTGACAGGGGCTATGGCTACACCTTC.